This section outlines one T cell receptor (beta chain) sequence together with its context. The data belong to a study of T cells in localized non-small cell lung cancer. This CDR3 has 15 residues. The V end lost 6 bases, the J end lost 6 bases, and 21 bases lay between the germline ends. Germline lookup yields CDR1 MNHEY and CDR2 SVGAGI. This table comes from immunoSEQ multiplex PCR, and its TCRdb copy is limited to in-frame clones, with some not included. The sample lists fewer than 95,000 clones; roughly 93% were seen once. The sequencing here drew on PBMCs, taken before any cancer treatment. The V gene is TRBV6-5, the J gene TRBJ2-7; D tentatively reads TRBD1 or TRBD2 (7 bases each). This TCR was recovered from a woman aged 35 to 75 with stage II squamous cell lung carcinoma. CDR3 region: CASRLRGGASIEQYF. The CDR3 nucleotides are TGTGCCAGCAGGCTCAGGGGGGGCGCTTCCATCGAGCAGTACTTC.